Detailed here is one T cell receptor beta chain. Antigen unknown. The data were obtained in a study of T-cell memory formation after mild COVID-19. Constant-segment-primed 5'RACE gave TCR alpha and TCR beta cDNA libraries with sample barcodes and UMIs. TCRdb reprocessed the 5' RACE reads via MiXCR and lists one record per CDR3 protein. This table holds about 270,000 distinct CDR3 sequences, approximately 15% found once. Findings and caveats of the study: Researchers report contracting CD4+ clones mostly in CM and EM, with CD8+ clones in EMRA.

Looked up from germline, CDR1 is SGHRS and CDR2 is YFSETQ. The length of the CDR3 is 15 residues. V shed 0 bases and J shed 9 bases, with 18 bases lying between them. V is TRBV5-1 and J is TRBJ1-2, with D possibly TRBD1 on 6 matching bases. The TCR was taken from an adult woman who had mild COVID-19 (a few samples of this study predate the infection). Cell type and time point are not known. Sequencing was performed on PBMCs or a T cell subset sorted from them (not recorded which). CDR3 protein: CASSLEGGGHQSYTF. The CDR3 region has the DNA TGCGCCAGCAGCTTGGAGGGTGGGGGACACCAGAGCTACACCTTC. The whole variable domain, remainder taken from reference TRBV5-1 and TRBJ1-2, is KAGVTQTPRYLIKTRGQQVTLSCSPISGHRSVSWYQQTPGQGLQFLFEYFSETQRNKGNFPGRFSGRQFSNSRSEMNVSTLELGDSALYLCASSLEGGGHQSYTFGSGTRLTVV.